Here is one TCR beta chain with its context. The antigen remains undetermined. The sample belongs to a study of shared clonotypes between healthy human individuals. Study-level results: Donor scarcity curtailed the genetic and exposure-history diversity represented herein. Compared with clonotypes that all four donors shared, non-shared clonotypes had lower generation probabilities.

Trimming shortened V by 6 bases and J by 0 bases, and 15 bases separated the two germline ends. Per the germline V gene, CDR1 is SQVTM and CDR2 is ANQGSEA. The CDR3 sequence is 15 residues long. Assay runs were performed at deep level. Per the original methods: Filtering differed since immunoSEQ provided only junctions, with no quality scores. The repertoire was sequenced with immunoSEQ multiplex PCR; TCRdb's copy has only in-frame clones and lacks some. That table gives V, J and clone size, and the DNA gave D and trimming. Here the sample spans more than 900,000 clones, 78% being singletons. The receptor's source is a young man in good health. Some clones in this sample may be carry-over from other donors' samples. The specimen sequenced was memory CD4+ T cells from PBMCs. Documented subset: CD45RA-negative fraction. This sequence joins TRBV29-1 and TRBJ2-1, with D possibly being TRBD1 or TRBD2 (5 bases each). The CDR3 reads CSVGPGNYSYNEQFF. The CDR3 DNA sequence: TGCAGCGTGGGACCCGGGAACTACTCCTACAATGAGCAGTTCTTC.